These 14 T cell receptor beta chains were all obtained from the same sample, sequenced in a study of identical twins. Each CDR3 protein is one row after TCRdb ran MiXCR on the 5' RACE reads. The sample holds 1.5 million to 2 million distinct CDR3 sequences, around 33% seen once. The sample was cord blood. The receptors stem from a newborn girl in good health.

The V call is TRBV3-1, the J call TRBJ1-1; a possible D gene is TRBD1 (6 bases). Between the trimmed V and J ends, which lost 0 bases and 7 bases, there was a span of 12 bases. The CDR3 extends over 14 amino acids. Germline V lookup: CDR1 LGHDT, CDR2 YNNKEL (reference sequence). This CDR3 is CASSQEDRRDEAFF. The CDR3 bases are TGTGCCAGCAGCCAAGAGGACAGAAGAGATGAAGCTTTCTTT.

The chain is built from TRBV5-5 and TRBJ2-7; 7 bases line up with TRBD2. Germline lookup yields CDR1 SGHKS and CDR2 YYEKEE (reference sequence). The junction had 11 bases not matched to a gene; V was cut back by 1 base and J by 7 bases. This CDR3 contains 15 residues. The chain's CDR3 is CASSLSLAKSGEQYF. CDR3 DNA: TGTGCCAGCAGCTTGTCACTAGCGAAATCGGGGGAGCAGTACTTC.

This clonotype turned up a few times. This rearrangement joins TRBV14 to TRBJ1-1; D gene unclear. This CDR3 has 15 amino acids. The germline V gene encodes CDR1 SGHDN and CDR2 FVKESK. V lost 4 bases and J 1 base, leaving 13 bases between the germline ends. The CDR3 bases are TGTGCCAGCAGCCGCCTGGCGCGGCGGAACACTGAAGCTTTCTTT. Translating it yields CASSRLARRNTEAFF.

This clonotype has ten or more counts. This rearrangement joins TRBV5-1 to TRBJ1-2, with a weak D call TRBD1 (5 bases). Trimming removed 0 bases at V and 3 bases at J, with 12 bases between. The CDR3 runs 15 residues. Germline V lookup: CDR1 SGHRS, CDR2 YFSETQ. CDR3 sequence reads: CASSLDAGLDYGYTF. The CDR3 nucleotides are TGCGCCAGCAGCTTGGATGCAGGGCTCGACTATGGCTACACCTTC. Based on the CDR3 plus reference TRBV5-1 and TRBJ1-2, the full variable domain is KAGVTQTPRYLIKTRGQQVTLSCSPISGHRSVSWYQQTPGQGLQFLFEYFSETQRNKGNFPGRFSGRQFSNSRSEMNVSTLELGDSALYLCASSLDAGLDYGYTFGSGTRLTVV.

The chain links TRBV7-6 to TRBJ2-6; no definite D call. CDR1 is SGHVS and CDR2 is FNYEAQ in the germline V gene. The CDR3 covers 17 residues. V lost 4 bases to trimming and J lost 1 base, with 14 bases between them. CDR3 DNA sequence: TGTGCCAGCAGCTCAAGTCGCACGAAATCTGGGGCCAACGTCCTGACTTTC. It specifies CASSSSRTKSGANVLTF.

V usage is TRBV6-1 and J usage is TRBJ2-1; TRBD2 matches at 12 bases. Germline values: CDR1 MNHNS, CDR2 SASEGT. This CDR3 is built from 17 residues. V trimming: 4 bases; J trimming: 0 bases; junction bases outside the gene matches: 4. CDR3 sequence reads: CASSGLAGGVSYNEQFF. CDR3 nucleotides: TGTGCCAGCAGTGGGCTAGCGGGGGGGGTCTCCTACAATGAGCAGTTCTTC.

This chain's CDR3 is CASSQDQSISNQPQHF. The CDR3 DNA reads TGTGCCAGCAGCCAAGACCAGTCGATAAGCAATCAGCCCCAGCATTTT. The V call is TRBV4-2, the J call TRBJ1-5; D uncertain. Germline V gene data show CDR1 as LGHNA and CDR2 as YNFKEQ. The CDR3 has 16 residues. The germline V and J ends were trimmed by 0 bases and 1 base, with 10 bases remaining between them.

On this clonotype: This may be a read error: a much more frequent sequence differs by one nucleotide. CDR3 amino acids: CASNPRASGGSYEQYF. The CDR3 nucleotides are TGTGCCAGCAACCCAAGGGCTAGCGGGGGAAGTTACGAGCAGTACTTC. This sequence joins TRBV12-3 or TRBV12-4 and TRBJ2-7; 10 nucleotides agree with TRBD2. Trimming at V came to 7 bases and at J to 4 bases, leaving 13 bases not matched to a gene. CDR3 length equals 16 residues.

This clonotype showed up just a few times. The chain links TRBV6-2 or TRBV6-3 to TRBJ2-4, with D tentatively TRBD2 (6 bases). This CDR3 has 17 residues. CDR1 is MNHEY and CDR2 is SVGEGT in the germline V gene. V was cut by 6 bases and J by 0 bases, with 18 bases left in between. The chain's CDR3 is CASSRTGLNLAKNIQYF. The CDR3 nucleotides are TGTGCCAGCAGCCGAACGGGACTGAACTTAGCCAAAAACATTCAGTACTTC.

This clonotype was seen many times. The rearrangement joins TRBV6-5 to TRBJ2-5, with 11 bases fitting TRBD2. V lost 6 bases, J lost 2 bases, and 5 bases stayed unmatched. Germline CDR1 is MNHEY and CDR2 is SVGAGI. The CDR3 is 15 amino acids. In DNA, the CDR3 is TGTGCCAGCAGCCTCTGGACTAGCGGGCAAGAGACCCAGTACTTC. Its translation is CASSLWTSGQETQYF.

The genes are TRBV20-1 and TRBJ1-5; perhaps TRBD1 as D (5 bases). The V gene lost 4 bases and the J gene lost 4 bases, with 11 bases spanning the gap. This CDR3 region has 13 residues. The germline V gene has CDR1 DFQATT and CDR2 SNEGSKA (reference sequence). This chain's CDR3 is CSAIRAQNQPQHF. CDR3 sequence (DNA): TGCAGTGCTATCAGGGCGCAAAATCAGCCCCAGCATTTT.

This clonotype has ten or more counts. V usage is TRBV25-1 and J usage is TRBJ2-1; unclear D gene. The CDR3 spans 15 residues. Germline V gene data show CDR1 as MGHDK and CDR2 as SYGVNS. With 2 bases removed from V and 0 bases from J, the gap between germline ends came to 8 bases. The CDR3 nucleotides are TGTGCCAGCAGTGAAAGGACGAGCTCCTACAATGAGCAGTTCTTC. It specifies CASSERTSSYNEQFF.

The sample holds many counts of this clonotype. CDR3: CASSLTDRSSYEQYF. As DNA, the CDR3 is TGCGCCAGCAGCTTAACCGACAGGAGTTCCTACGAGCAGTACTTC. The chain combines TRBV5-1 with TRBJ2-7, with D possibly TRBD1 on 6 matching bases. CDR1 is SGHRS and CDR2 is YFSETQ in the germline V gene. This CDR3 has 15 residues. Trimming removed 2 bases at V and 1 base at J, with 13 bases between.

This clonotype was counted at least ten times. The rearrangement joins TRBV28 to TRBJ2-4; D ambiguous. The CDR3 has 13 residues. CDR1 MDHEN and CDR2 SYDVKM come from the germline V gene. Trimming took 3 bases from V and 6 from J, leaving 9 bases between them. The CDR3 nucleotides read TGTGCCAGCAGTTTCGGGCCATTAAACATTCAGTACTTC. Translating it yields CASSFGPLNIQYF.